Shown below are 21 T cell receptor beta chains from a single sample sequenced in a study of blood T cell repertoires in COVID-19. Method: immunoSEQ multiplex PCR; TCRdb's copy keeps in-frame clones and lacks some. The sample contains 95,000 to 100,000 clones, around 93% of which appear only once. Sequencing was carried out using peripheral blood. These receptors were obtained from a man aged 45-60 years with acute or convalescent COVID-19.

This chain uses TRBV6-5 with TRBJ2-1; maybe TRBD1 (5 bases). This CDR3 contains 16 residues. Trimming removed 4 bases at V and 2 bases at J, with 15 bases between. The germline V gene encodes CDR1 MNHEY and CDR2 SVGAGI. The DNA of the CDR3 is TGTGCCAGCAGTTCGCTCCAGGGTCTCCCCTACAATGAGCAGTTCTTC. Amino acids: CASSSLQGLPYNEQFF.

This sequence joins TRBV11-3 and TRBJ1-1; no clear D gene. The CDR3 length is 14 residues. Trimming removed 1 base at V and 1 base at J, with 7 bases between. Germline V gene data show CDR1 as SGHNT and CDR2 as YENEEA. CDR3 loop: CASSLGHSNTEAFF. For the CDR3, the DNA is TGTGCCAGCAGCTTAGGGCATTCGAACACTGAAGCTTTCTTT.

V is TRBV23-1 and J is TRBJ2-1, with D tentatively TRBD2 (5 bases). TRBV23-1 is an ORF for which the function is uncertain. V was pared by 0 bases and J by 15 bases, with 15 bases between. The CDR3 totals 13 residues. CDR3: CASSQSEGRAGFF. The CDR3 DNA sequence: TGCGCCAGCAGTCAATCCGAGGGAAGGGCGGGGTTCTTC.

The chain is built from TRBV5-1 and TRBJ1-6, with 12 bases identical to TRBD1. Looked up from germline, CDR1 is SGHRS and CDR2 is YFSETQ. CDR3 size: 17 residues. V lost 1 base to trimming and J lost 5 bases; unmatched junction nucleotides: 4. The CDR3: CASSLWDRGQDNSPLHF. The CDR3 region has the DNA TGCGCCAGCAGCTTGTGGGACAGGGGGCAGGATAATTCACCCCTCCACTTT.

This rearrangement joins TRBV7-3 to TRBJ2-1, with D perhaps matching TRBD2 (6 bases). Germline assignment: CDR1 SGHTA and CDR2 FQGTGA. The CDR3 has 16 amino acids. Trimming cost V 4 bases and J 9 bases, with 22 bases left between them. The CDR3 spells CASSSDPGLSFGEQFF. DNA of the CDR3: TGTGCCAGCAGCTCAGACCCGGGACTCTCCTTTGGTGAGCAGTTCTTC.

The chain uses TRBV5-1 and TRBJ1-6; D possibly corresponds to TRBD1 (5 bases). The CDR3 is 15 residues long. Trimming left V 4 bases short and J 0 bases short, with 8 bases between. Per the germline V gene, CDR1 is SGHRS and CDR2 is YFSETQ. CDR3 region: CASSAGGSYNSPLHF. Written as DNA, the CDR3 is TGCGCCAGCAGCGCCGGGGGCTCCTATAATTCACCCCTCCACTTT.

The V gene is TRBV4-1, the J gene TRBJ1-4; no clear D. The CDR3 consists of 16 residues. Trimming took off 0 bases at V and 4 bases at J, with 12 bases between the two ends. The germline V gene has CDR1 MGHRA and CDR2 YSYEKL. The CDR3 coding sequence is TGCGCCAGCAGCCAAGATCTTGTCAGTCGTAATGAAAAACTGTTTTTT. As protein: CASSQDLVSRNEKLFF.

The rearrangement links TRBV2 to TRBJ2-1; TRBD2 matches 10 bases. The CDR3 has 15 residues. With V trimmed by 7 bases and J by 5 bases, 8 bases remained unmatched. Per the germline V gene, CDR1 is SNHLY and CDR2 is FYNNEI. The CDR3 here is CASTPLAGANNEQFF. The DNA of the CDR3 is TGTGCCAGCACCCCCCTAGCGGGGGCAAACAATGAGCAGTTCTTC.

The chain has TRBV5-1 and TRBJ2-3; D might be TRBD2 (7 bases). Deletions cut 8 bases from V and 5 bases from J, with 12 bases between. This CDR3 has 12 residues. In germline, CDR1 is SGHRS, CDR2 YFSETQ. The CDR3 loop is CASGGALDTQYF. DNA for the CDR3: TGCGCCAGTGGGGGGGCCTTAGATACGCAGTATTTT.

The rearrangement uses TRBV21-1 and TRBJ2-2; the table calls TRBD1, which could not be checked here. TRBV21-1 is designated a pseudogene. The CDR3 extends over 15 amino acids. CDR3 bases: TGTGCCAGCAGTCCAAAAACAGATTACTCCGGGGAGCTGTTTTTT. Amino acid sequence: CASSPKTDYSGELFF.

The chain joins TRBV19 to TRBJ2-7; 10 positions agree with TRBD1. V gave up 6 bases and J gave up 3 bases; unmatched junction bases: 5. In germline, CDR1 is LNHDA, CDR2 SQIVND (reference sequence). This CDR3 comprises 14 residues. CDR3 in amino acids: CASREGQGLYEQYF. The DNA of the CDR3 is TGTGCCAGTAGAGAGGGACAGGGGCTCTACGAGCAGTACTTC.

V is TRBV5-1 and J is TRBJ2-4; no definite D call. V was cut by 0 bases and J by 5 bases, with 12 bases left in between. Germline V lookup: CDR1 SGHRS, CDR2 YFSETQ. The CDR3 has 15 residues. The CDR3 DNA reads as TGCGCCAGCAGCTTGGCAGGTAAAGGTGAAAACATTCAGTACTTC. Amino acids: CASSLAGKGENIQYF.

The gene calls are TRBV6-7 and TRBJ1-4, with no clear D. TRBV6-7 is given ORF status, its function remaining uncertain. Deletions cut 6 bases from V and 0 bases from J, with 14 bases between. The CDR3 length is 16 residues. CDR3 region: CASSKSGASTNEKLFF. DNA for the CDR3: TGTGCCAGCAGCAAATCAGGCGCCTCAACTAATGAAAAACTGTTTTTT.

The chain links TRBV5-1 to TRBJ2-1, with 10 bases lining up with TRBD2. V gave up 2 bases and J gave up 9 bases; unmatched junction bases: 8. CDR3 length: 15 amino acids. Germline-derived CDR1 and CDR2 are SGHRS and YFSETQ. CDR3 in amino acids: CASSFSSGGALEQFF. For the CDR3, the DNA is TGCGCCAGCAGCTTTTCCAGCGGGGGGGCCCTTGAGCAGTTCTTC.

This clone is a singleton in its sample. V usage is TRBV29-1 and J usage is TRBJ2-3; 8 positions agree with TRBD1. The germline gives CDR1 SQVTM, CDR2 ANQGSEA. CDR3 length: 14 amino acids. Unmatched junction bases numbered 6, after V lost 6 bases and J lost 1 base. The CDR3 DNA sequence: TGCAGCGTGTGGACAGGGCGAGGCACAGATACGCAGTATTTT. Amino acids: CSVWTGRGTDTQYF.

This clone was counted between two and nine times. For the CDR3, the DNA is TGCGCCAGCAGCTTGTTACAGGGAACTGAAGCTTTCTTT. As protein: CASSLLQGTEAFF. This chain connects TRBV5-1 to TRBJ1-1; D possibly corresponds to TRBD1 (6 bases). Between the trimmed V and J ends, which lost 1 base and 5 bases, there was a span of 9 bases. The CDR3 consists of 13 residues. Germline V CDR1 and CDR2: SGHRS, YFSETQ.

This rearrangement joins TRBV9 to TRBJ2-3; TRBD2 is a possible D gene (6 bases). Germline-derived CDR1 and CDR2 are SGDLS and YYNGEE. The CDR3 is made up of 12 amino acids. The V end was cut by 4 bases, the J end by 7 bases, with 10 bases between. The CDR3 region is CASSSGTHTQYF. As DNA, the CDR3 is TGTGCCAGCAGCTCCGGGACTCATACGCAGTATTTT.

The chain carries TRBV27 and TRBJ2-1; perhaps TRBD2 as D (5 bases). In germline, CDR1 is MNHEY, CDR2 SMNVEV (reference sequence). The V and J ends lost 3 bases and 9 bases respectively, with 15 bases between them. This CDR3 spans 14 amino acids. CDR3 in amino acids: CASSLKYSGVEQFF. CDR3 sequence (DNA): TGTGCCAGCAGTTTGAAGTACAGCGGTGTTGAGCAGTTCTTC.

CDR3: CASSLSDRGAYGYTF. Written as DNA, the CDR3 is TGTGCCAGCAGCCTAAGCGACAGGGGGGCTTATGGCTACACCTTC. The chain recombines TRBV7-8 with TRBJ1-2, with 9 bases aligning to TRBD1. The V gene's germline CDR1 is SGHVS and CDR2 FQNEAQ. V gave up 5 bases and J gave up 5 bases; unmatched junction bases: 9. This CDR3 has 15 amino acids.

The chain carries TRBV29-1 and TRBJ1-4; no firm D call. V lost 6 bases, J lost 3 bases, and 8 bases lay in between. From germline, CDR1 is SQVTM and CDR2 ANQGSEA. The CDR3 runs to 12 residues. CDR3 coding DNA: TGCAGCGTCGGTGAAGCTAATGAAAAACTGTTTTTT. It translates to CSVGEANEKLFF.

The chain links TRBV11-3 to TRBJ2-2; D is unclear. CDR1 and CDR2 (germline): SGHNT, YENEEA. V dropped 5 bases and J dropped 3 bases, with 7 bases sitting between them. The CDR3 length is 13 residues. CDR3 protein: CASSDRYTGELFF. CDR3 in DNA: TGTGCCAGCAGCGATAGATACACCGGGGAGCTGTTTTTT.